This TCR beta chain was observed in a study of control samples from healthy donors and cancer patients. Germline V gene data show CDR1 as SNHLY and CDR2 as FYNNEI. The CDR3 spans 15 residues. The V segment lost 5 bases and the J segment 4 bases; nucleotides outside the gene matches: 7. This table comes from immunoSEQ multiplex PCR, and its TCRdb copy is limited to in-frame clones, with some not included. This sample carries 70,000 to 90,000 clones, 70% to 90% of them seen once, and the ten largest clones take roughly 2%. The clonotype comes from a woman in her sixties or seventies with head and neck cancer. The sequencing input was PBMCs. This rearrangement joins TRBV2 to TRBJ1-2; 10 positions agree with TRBD1. The CDR3 DNA reads as TGTGCCAGCAGTTTCCGGGACAGGGGCCTCTATGGCTACACCTTC. Its protein is CASSFRDRGLYGYTF.